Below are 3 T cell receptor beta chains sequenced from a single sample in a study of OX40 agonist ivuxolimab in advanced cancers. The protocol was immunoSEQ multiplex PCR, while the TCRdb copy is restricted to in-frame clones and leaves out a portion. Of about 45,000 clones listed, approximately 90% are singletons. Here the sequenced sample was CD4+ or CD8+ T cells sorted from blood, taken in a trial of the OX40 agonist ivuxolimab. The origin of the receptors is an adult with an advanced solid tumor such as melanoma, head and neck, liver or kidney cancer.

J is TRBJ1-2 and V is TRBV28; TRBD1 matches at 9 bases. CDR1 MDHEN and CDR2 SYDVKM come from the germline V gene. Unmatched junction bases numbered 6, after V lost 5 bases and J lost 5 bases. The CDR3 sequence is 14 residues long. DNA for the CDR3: TGTGCCAGCAGTCAAGGACAGGGGTATTATGGCTACACCTTC. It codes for CASSQGQGYYGYTF.

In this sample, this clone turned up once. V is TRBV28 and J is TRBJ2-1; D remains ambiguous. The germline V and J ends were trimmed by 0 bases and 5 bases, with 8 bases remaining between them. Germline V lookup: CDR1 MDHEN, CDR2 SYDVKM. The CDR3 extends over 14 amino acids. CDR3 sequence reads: CASSLWGGDNEQFF. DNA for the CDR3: TGTGCCAGCAGTTTATGGGGCGGAGACAATGAGCAGTTCTTC.

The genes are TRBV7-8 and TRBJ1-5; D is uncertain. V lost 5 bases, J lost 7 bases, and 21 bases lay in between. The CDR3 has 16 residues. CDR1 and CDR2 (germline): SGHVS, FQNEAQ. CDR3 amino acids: CASSPRAAGGIQPQHF. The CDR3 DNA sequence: TGTGCCAGCAGCCCAAGGGCCGCCGGAGGCATCCAGCCCCAGCATTTT.